One sample yielded the 8 T cell receptor beta chains listed below, sequenced in a study of shared clonotypes between healthy human individuals. Sequenced by immunoSEQ multiplex PCR; TCRdb stores in-frame clones only, minus some. This table holds about 800,000 clones, 95% to 97% found once. Naive CD8 cells comprised CD45RO-negative, CCR7-positively selected cells, excluding terminally differentiated effector memory CD45RA+ cells. Sequencing was carried out using naive CD8+ T cells sorted from blood. These receptors came from a man between 25 and 39 years old in good health.

V usage is TRBV7-9 and J usage is TRBJ2-7; D ambiguous. CDR3 length equals 14 residues. The germline CDR1 and CDR2 sequences are SEHNR and FQNEAQ (reference sequence). Deletions cut 0 bases from V and 5 bases from J, with 11 bases between. Written as DNA, the CDR3 is TGTGCCAGCAGCTTAGCGAGCCTAAGTGACGAGCAGTACTTC. It is translated as CASSLASLSDEQYF.

The J gene is TRBJ2-2, the V gene TRBV11-2; 11 nucleotides agree with TRBD2. Germline V gene data show CDR1 as SGHAT and CDR2 as FQNNGV. The trim removed 5 bases at V and 0 bases at J, leaving 2 bases unmatched. CDR3 length: 16 amino acids. The CDR3 spells CASSEGLAANTGELFF. DNA for the CDR3: TGTGCCAGCAGCGAGGGACTAGCGGCGAACACCGGGGAGCTGTTTTTT.

The genes are TRBV5-1 and TRBJ2-1; 12 bases map to TRBD2. Germline V CDR1 and CDR2: SGHRS, YFSETQ. Trimming removed 0 bases from V and 8 bases from J; junction bases left unmatched: 3. This CDR3 is built from 15 residues. CDR3 DNA sequence: TGCGCCAGCAGCTTGGGACTAGCGGGAGACCATGAGCAGTTCTTC. Translating gives CASSLGLAGDHEQFF.

The chain recombines TRBV7-2 with TRBJ2-3; the match to TRBD2 covers 11 bases. Germline assignment: CDR1 SGHTA and CDR2 FQGNSA. Trimming at V came to 5 bases and at J to 6 bases, leaving 7 bases not matched to a gene. This CDR3 contains 15 residues. CDR3 in amino acids: CASSRYSGRGDTQYF. The CDR3 coding sequence is TGTGCCAGCAGCCGCTATAGCGGGAGGGGGGATACGCAGTATTTT.

The chain is built from TRBV29-1 and TRBJ2-7; 10 positions agree with TRBD2. Germline CDR1 and CDR2: SQVTM and ANQGSEA. V lost 4 bases to trimming and J lost 2 bases; unmatched junction nucleotides: 11. This CDR3 spans 16 amino acids. The CDR3: CSVGGLAGGPPYEQYF. The CDR3 DNA reads TGCAGCGTTGGTGGGTTAGCGGGAGGCCCACCCTACGAGCAGTACTTC.

The chain carries TRBV27 and TRBJ2-3; D is unresolved. Germline CDR1 reads MNHEY; CDR2 reads SMNVEV (reference sequence). CDR3 length equals 14 residues. V was clipped by 2 bases and J by 4 bases, with 10 bases between them. The CDR3 loop is CASSLLDQADTQYF. The CDR3 DNA is TGTGCCAGCAGTTTACTCGATCAGGCAGATACGCAGTATTTT.

The J gene is TRBJ2-1, the V gene TRBV28; TRBD2 aligns across 7 bases. This CDR3 spans 11 amino acids. From germline, CDR1 is MDHEN and CDR2 SYDVKM. After removal of 6 bases from V and 15 bases from J, the junction contained 8 bases not matched to a gene. DNA of the CDR3: TGTGCCAGCAGGTACGGACTAGTTTCGTTCTTC. Its protein product is CASRYGLVSFF. The complete variable domain, with remaining parts taken from reference TRBV28 and TRBJ2-1, reads DVKVTQSSRYLVKRTGEKVFLECVQDMDHENMFWYRQDPGLGLRLIYFSYDVKMKEKGDIPEGYSVSREKKERFSLILESASTNQTSMYLCASRYGLVSFFGPGTRLTVL.

The chain joins TRBV29-1 to TRBJ1-2; 9 bases are shared with TRBD1. Trimming took 0 bases from V and 6 from J; bases not matched to a gene: 14. The CDR3 spans 17 residues. Germline-derived CDR1 and CDR2 are SQVTM and ANQGSEA. The CDR3 bases are TGCAGCGTTGAAGATCTTTTCCGGGACAGGGTTTCGGATGGCTACACCTTC. This translates into CSVEDLFRDRVSDGYTF.